This TCR beta chain was identified in a study of blood T cell repertoires in COVID-19. Study background: Some COVID-19 samples were acute and others convalescent; all came from the United States, Italy and Spain.

V trimming: 5 bases; J trimming: 3 bases; junction bases outside the gene matches: 13. Per germline, CDR1 KGHSH and CDR2 LQKENI. The CDR3 loop spans 18 amino acids. Those who participated ranged in age from roughly 18 to 100 years and resided in 20 to 30 US areas. Two negative PCRs, clearance, or symptom resolution characterized the recovered Cohort 3 donors. Per the original data handling: Nucleated cell number was recorded as an estimate derived from reference gene primer amplification. TCRdb keeps only in-frame clones here, not all; method: immunoSEQ multiplex PCR. Clonal size and the V and J genes are those of that table, whereas D and trimming came from the DNA. The sample lists fewer than 400,000 clones, roughly 90% occurring once.

The rearrangement joins TRBV18 to TRBJ2-3, with 11 bases matching TRBD2. The clonotype originates from a woman younger than 35 who had recovered from COVID-19. Sequencing was done on a sample of PBMCs or T cells enriched from blood (not recorded which). The CDR3 loop reads CASSSTSGSQGVTDTQYF. The CDR3 DNA is TGTGCCAGCTCATCTACTAGCGGGAGTCAGGGTGTGACAGATACGCAGTATTTT.